This T cell receptor beta chain was sequenced for a study of blood T cell repertoires in COVID-19. V lost 4 bases to trimming and J lost 7 bases; unmatched junction nucleotides: 7. The germline V gene has CDR1 SGHAT and CDR2 FQNNGV. This CDR3 contains 15 residues. Measured with immunoSEQ multiplex PCR; TCRdb has only the in-frame clones, and not every one. The table records about 65,000 clones, over 80% of them present only once. Sample: peripheral blood. This chain connects TRBV11-2 to TRBJ2-4; 10 nucleotides match TRBD2. The sequence was collected from a human donor in a cohort sampled during active COVID-19. CDR3 sequence (DNA): TGTGCCAGCAGCTCCCGCCAGCGGGGGGGCAACATTCAGTACTTC. Amino acids: CASSSRQRGGNIQYF. Variable domain in full (rest from reference TRBV11-2 and TRBJ2-4): EAGVAQSPRYKIIEKRQSVAFWCNPISGHATLYWYQQILGQGPKLLIQFQNNGVVDDSQLPKDRFSAERLKGVDSTLKIQPAKLEDSAVYLCASSSRQRGGNIQYFGAGTRLSVL.